The rows below give T cell receptor beta chains drawn from one sample of a study of T cells in Graves' hyperthyroidism and ophthalmopathy. TCRdb itself ran the multiplex PCR reads through MiXCR, one entry per CDR3 protein. This table holds roughly 250,000 distinct CDR3 sequences, 16% found once. Source material: blood. The receptor source for this set is a woman aged 18-29 years with Graves' ophthalmopathy. The conserved cysteine and the conserved F or W are not part of the CDR3 here. Clone size is shown for a subset of rows, as once, few, many or a class of expanded clone.

size,length,J,V,CDR3
many,11,TRBJ1-2,TRBV12-3/TRBV12-4,ASRRNGGYGYT
many,14,TRBJ2-1,TRBV19,ASSIARLAARDEQF
many,12,TRBJ2-1,TRBV11-1,ASSLGTLAGQQF
many,13,TRBJ2-1,TRBV11-3,ASSPSGGSYNEQF
.,12,TRBJ1-2,TRBV6-1,ASLVSEAHYGYT
many,11,TRBJ1-2,TRBV28,ASLDSTDYGYT
many,12,TRBJ1-1,TRBV6-1,ASSYRTGNTEAF
many,12,TRBJ2-7,TRBV5-6,ASSFGTGNHEQY
many,9,TRBJ2-7,TRBV30,AWRVAYEQY
many,13,TRBJ2-5,TRBV7-9,ANSRTGGNQETQY
.,15,TRBJ2-7,TRBV28,ASSFGGRGGSTYEQY
many,14,TRBJ2-7,TRBV28,ASTASLGTFPYEQY
.,15,TRBJ1-5,TRBV11-2,ASSFRQGGHYDQPQH
many,13,TRBJ2-1,TRBV18,ASSPVAGATNEQF
few,14,TRBJ2-1,TRBV13,ASSLGDQDRANEQF
many,14,TRBJ1-1,TRBV30,AWIPRKGAVDTEAF
many,10,TRBJ2-7,TRBV2,ASTPSVYEQY
many,13,TRBJ1-5,TRBV7-2,ASSLGFGSNQPQH
many,14,TRBJ1-5,TRBV2,ASSESSGGRDQPQH
many,10,TRBJ1-1,TRBV11-2,ASRNWWTEAF
many,11,TRBJ2-7,TRBV4-3,ASSSTVYYEQY
many,12,TRBJ1-1,TRBV5-4,ASSLEGGSTEAF
many,13,TRBJ1-2,TRBV7-8,ASSLGGTAGYGYT
many,12,TRBJ1-2,TRBV27,ASSSATARYGYT
once,11,TRBJ2-3,TRBV11-2,ASSYVPGGTQY
many,15,TRBJ2-1,TRBV6-2/TRBV6-3,ASSYSSSGRNEDEQF
many,14,TRBJ2-3,TRBV20-1,SARAGDSHITDTQY
many,15,TRBJ2-2,TRBV11-3,ASSPSGGAYSTGELF
.,12,TRBJ1-1,TRBV19,ASSPGRLNTEAF
many,11,TRBJ1-3,TRBV3-1,ASSQYSGNTIY
.,14,TRBJ2-1,TRBV28,ASSRSRLAGYNEQF
.,14,TRBJ2-1,TRBV19,ASSGPGTSGRYEQF
many,13,TRBJ2-7,TRBV30,AWTPGSGTPYEQY
once,11,TRBJ2-7,TRBV6-2/TRBV6-3,ASRYKPTTEQY
.,15,TRBJ2-7,TRBV20-1,SARKTSGRAFGYEQY
many,14,TRBJ1-2,TRBV6-1,ASSNPGPTASYGYT
many,14,TRBJ2-5,TRBV5-1,ASSLLGAGGQETQY
many,12,TRBJ1-2,TRBV27,ASSSRPLLYGYT
many,14,TRBJ1-1,TRBV28,ASSLPVTSGNTEAF
many,10,TRBJ1-2,TRBV7-9,ASSLGSGGYT
many,12,TRBJ2-2,TRBV20-1,SARKVANTGELF
.,11,TRBJ2-2,TRBV7-2,ASSLARGGELF
many,14,TRBJ2-1,TRBV7-2,ASSFPRTGMYNEQF
many,12,TRBJ2-1,TRBV5-1,ASSWGGAVGEQF
many,10,TRBJ1-1,TRBV29-1,SVLQGNTEAF
.,13,TRBJ1-5,TRBV28,ASSPLGGGSQPQH
many,14,TRBJ1-2,TRBV7-9,ASSPLQITTDYGYT
many,10,TRBJ1-1,TRBV20-1,SAGQGDTEAF
many,13,TRBJ2-7,TRBV7-2,ASSSRTSGAYEQY
.,10,TRBJ2-5,TRBV10-1,ASSESRGARY
many,12,TRBJ2-5,TRBV2,ASSEALYEETQY
many,8,TRBJ2-7,TRBV20-1,SASQYEQY
.,12,TRBJ2-3,TRBV24-1,ATRLAGGTDTQY